This TCR beta chain was sequenced during a study of vaccination and CD4 T cells after COVID-19. Sequenced with the Oncomine TCR Beta short-read assay was DNA taken from cultured CD4+ T cells. In TCRdb, the PCR reads were re-called with MiXCR into one record per CDR3 protein. This sample has over 11,000 distinct CDR3 sequences, with roughly 50% found just once. Treatment meaning: roughly nine-day PBMC culture with coronavirus spike peptide pools or control peptides (ViraFEST assay). Expanded clonotypes were found by TCR sequencing after peptide-pool stimulation (ViraFEST). The authors swapped half the medium for fresh IL-2 medium on days 3 and 7. CDR3 length equals 12 residues. CDR1 and CDR2 (germline): DFQATT, SNEGSKA (reference sequence). The germline V and J ends were trimmed by 2 bases and 9 bases, with 13 bases remaining between them. Concerning this clonotype: Antigen unknown.

The J gene is TRBJ1-2, the V gene TRBV20-1; possible D gene TRBD1, 6 bases. The sequenced sample consisted of CD4+ T cells from blood, cultured in vitro. The clonotype originates from a human donor who had recovered from COVID-19. CDR3: CSARSLQGRYTF. The CDR3 DNA is TGCAGTGCTAGATCTCTACAGGGACGCTACACCTTC.